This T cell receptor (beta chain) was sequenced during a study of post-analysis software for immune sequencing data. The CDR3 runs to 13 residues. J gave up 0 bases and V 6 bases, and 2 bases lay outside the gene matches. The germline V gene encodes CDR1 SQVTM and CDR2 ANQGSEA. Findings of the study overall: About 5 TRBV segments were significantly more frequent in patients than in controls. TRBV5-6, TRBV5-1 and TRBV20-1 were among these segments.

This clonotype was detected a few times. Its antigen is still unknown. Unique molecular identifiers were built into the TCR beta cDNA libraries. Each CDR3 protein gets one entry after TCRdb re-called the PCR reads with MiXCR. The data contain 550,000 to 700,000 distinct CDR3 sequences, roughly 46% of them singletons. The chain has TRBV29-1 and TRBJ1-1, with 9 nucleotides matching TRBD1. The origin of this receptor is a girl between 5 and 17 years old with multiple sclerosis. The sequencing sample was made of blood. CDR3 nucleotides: TGCAGCGTGCGGACAGGGGTGAACACTGAAGCTTTCTTT. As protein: CSVRTGVNTEAFF.